Each of the 28 T cell receptor beta chains below was sequenced from the same sample in a study of blood T cell repertoires in COVID-19. Profiled with immunoSEQ multiplex PCR; TCRdb holds only in-frame clones, not every one. The sample includes some 190,000 clones, roughly nine tenths seen only once; the top ten take just under 25%. Source material: PBMCs or T cells enriched from blood (not recorded which). These receptors originate from a woman in her 40s in a cohort exposed to, infected with or recovered from COVID-19 (not recorded which).

The chain couples TRBV10-3 to TRBJ1-2; no reliable D call. Trimming shortened V by 8 bases and J by 5 bases, and 18 bases separated the two germline ends. Looked up from germline, CDR1 is ENHRY and CDR2 is SYGVKD. CDR3 length: 14 residues. Written as DNA, the CDR3 is TGTGCCATCCCCCGTGCGGCTCCTGGGTATGGCTACACCTTC. It encodes CAIPRAAPGYGYTF.

The CDR3 bases are TGTGCCACCAGTGACTATGGGACTAGCGGGGAACACCCTTACCAAGAGACCCAGTACTTC. Protein: CATSDYGTSGEHPYQETQYF. This chain links TRBV24-1 with TRBJ2-5; TRBD2 aligns across 13 bases. V lost 4 bases and J lost 0; bases outside the gene matches: 13. The CDR3 contains 20 residues. Germline V CDR1 and CDR2: KGHDR, SFDVKD.

This clone occurred a few times. The V call is TRBV2, the J call TRBJ1-4; 8 positions match TRBD1. This CDR3 is 15 amino acids long. Germline V gene data show CDR1 as SNHLY and CDR2 as FYNNEI. The J segment lost 10 bases and the V segment lost 3 bases, leaving 10 bases of the junction unmatched. This CDR3 is CASSDPGQGRRKLFF. The CDR3 DNA is TGTGCCAGCAGTGACCCCGGACAGGGCCGAAGAAAACTGTTTTTT.

This chain joins TRBV5-1 and TRBJ2-1; D remains ambiguous. The CDR3 length is 15 residues. Trimming took 1 base from V and 7 from J, leaving 15 bases between them. The V gene's germline CDR1 is SGHRS and CDR2 YFSETQ. The chain's CDR3 is CASSLLGPPRNEQFF. The CDR3 DNA follows: TGCGCCAGCAGCTTGTTGGGTCCGCCGAGGAATGAGCAGTTCTTC.

The genes are TRBV12-3 or TRBV12-4 and TRBJ1-2; TRBD1 aligns across 10 bases. The CDR3 has 13 residues. With V trimmed by 4 bases and J by 6 bases, 2 bases remained unmatched. CDR3 region: CASSWDRGHGYTF. The DNA for the CDR3 is TGTGCCAGCAGTTGGGACAGGGGACATGGCTACACCTTC.

In this sample, this clone turned up once. This sequence joins TRBV28 and TRBJ1-2, with 8 nucleotides matching TRBD1. Trimming removed 6 bases from V and 7 bases from J; junction bases left unmatched: 7. The germline gives CDR1 MDHEN, CDR2 SYDVKM. This CDR3 has 13 amino acids. CDR3 loop: CASRDPGGSGYTF. The CDR3 DNA sequence: TGTGCCAGCAGAGATCCAGGGGGCTCTGGCTACACCTTC.

The rearrangement links TRBV6-4 to TRBJ1-1, with 10 bases fitting TRBD1. Germline V gene data show CDR1 as MRHNA and CDR2 as SNTAGT. The CDR3 consists of 15 residues. The V gene end was trimmed by 3 bases and the J gene end by 5 bases; junction bases not matched to a gene: 6. This chain's CDR3 is CASSDGDRGGTEAFF. The CDR3 coding sequence is TGTGCCAGCAGTGATGGGGACAGGGGAGGGACTGAAGCTTTCTTT.

The V and J genes are TRBV6-4 and TRBJ2-6, with 8 bases fitting TRBD1. The CDR3 consists of 19 residues. Trimming cost V 3 bases and J 1 base; bases outside gene matches: 11. The germline V gene encodes CDR1 MRHNA and CDR2 SNTAGT. The CDR3 coding sequence is TGTGCCAGCAGTGATCGGACAGGGAGGCGGATTTCTGGGGCCAACGTCCTGACTTTC. Protein sequence: CASSDRTGRRISGANVLTF.

The chain has TRBV6-5 and TRBJ1-1; possibly TRBD1 for D (5 bases). The V and J ends lost 6 bases and 4 bases respectively, with 18 bases between them. Per germline, CDR1 MNHEY and CDR2 SVGAGI. There are 15 residues in the CDR3. For the CDR3, the DNA is TGTGCCAGCAGCCTTACAGGTATGCTGGGCACTGAAGCTTTCTTT. Translating gives CASSLTGMLGTEAFF.

A single count supports this clone. This sequence joins TRBV10-3 and TRBJ2-3, with 14 nucleotides matching TRBD2. Germline values: CDR1 ENHRY, CDR2 SYGVKD. The V gene end was trimmed by 5 bases and the J gene end by 5 bases; junction bases not matched to a gene: 6. The length of the CDR3 is 16 residues. The CDR3 loop is CAISKTGTSGGDTQYF. The CDR3 bases are TGTGCCATCAGTAAAACCGGGACTAGCGGGGGAGATACGCAGTATTTT.

V usage is TRBV6-5 and J usage is TRBJ2-7; tentative D call: TRBD2 (7 bases). CDR3 length: 15 residues. Trimming stripped 0 bases from V and 6 bases from J, with 15 bases between. CDR1 MNHEY and CDR2 SVGAGI come from the germline V gene. The CDR3 DNA reads as TGTGCCAGCAGTTACTCCGGACTAGACAGGTCCGAGCAGTACTTC. It is translated as CASSYSGLDRSEQYF.

This chain uses TRBV10-3 with TRBJ1-5, with 9 bases identical to TRBD1. Germline CDR1 reads ENHRY; CDR2 reads SYGVKD. V was pared by 2 bases and J by 6 bases, with 8 bases of the junction left unmatched. The CDR3 has 16 amino acids. The CDR3 loop reads CAISEGTGGAGQPQHF. CDR3 nucleotides: TGTGCCATCAGTGAGGGCACAGGGGGCGCAGGTCAGCCCCAGCATTTT.

This sequence joins TRBV3-1 (or the pseudogene TRBV3-2) and TRBJ2-1, with D perhaps matching TRBD2 (5 bases). This CDR3 contains 16 residues. Germline loops: CDR1 LGHDT, CDR2 YNNKEL (reference sequence). Trimming removed 1 base at V and 6 bases at J, with 16 bases between. This CDR3 is CASSQVISDSTNEQFF. As DNA, the CDR3 is TGTGCCAGCAGCCAAGTAATTTCGGACTCAACCAATGAGCAGTTCTTC.

This clone was counted once. This rearrangement joins TRBV19 to TRBJ1-1, with 7 bases lining up with TRBD1. Trimming cost V 4 bases and J 1 base; bases outside gene matches: 3. The CDR3 has 14 amino acids. Germline V CDR1 and CDR2: LNHDA, SQIVND (reference sequence). CDR3 DNA sequence: TGTGCCAGTAGTACGGGACAGCCGAACACTGAAGCTTTCTTT. As protein: CASSTGQPNTEAFF.

This clone was seen only a few times. CDR3 sequence: CASSQGGLGNTIYF. The CDR3 DNA follows: TGCGCCAGCAGCCAAGGGGGGCTTGGAAACACCATATATTTT. V usage is TRBV4-1 and J usage is TRBJ1-3; a weak D match, TRBD1 (6 bases). The CDR3 extends over 14 amino acids. The V gene's germline CDR1 is MGHRA and CDR2 YSYEKL. The ends were cut back, 1 base at V and 3 bases at J, with 7 bases in the middle.

The chain carries TRBV7-6 and TRBJ2-7, with D unclear. The CDR3 loop spans 11 amino acids. V lost 5 bases and J lost 9, with 11 bases in between. Germline CDR1 SGHVS, CDR2 FNYEAQ. The CDR3 DNA reads TGTGCCAGCAGCCCTAAGTTCGTGCAGTACTTC. As protein: CASSPKFVQYF. The full variable domain, completed using reference TRBV7-6 and TRBJ2-7, is GAGVSQSPRYKVTKRGQDVALRCDPISGHVSLYWYRQALGQGPEFLTYFNYEAQQDKSGLPNDRFSAERPEGSISTLTIQRTEQRDSAMYRCASSPKFVQYFGPGTRLTVT.

V usage is TRBV19 and J usage is TRBJ2-2; D is unresolved. CDR3 length equals 13 residues. V was cut by 2 bases and J by 1 base, with 2 bases left in between. Germline V lookup: CDR1 LNHDA, CDR2 SQIVND (reference sequence). CDR3 nucleotide sequence: TGTGCCAGTAGTATACAGAACACCGGGGAGCTGTTTTTT. It encodes CASSIQNTGELFF. Full variable domain (missing parts from reference TRBV19 and TRBJ2-2): DGGITQSPKYLFRKEGQNVTLSCEQNLNHDAMYWYRQDPGQGLRLIYYSQIVNDFQKGDIAEGYSVSREKKESFPLTVTSAQKNPTAFYLCASSIQNTGELFFGEGSRLTVL.

Note on this clone: A read error is the likely source, as a far larger clone sits one nucleotide away. The V call is TRBV5-8, the J call TRBJ1-2, with 7 bases matching TRBD1. This CDR3 is built from 13 residues. Trimming took 4 bases from V and 4 from J; bases not matched to a gene: 4. Germline loops: CDR1 SGHTS, CDR2 YDEGEE. CDR3 amino acids: CASSLGQSYGYTF. The CDR3 nucleotides are TGTGCCAGCAGCCTGGGACAGTCCTATGGCTACACCTTC.

The chain links TRBV10-3 to TRBJ2-7, with 7 bases that match TRBD2. From germline, CDR1 is ENHRY and CDR2 SYGVKD. V lost 0 bases, J lost 1 base, and 12 bases stayed unmatched. This CDR3 has 18 amino acids. The CDR3 is CAISESEMRLARSYEQYF. The CDR3 nucleotides are TGTGCCATCAGTGAGTCTGAGATGAGACTAGCTCGGTCCTACGAGCAGTACTTC.

The gene calls are TRBV9 and TRBJ2-5, with D possibly matching TRBD2 (6 bases). V shed 5 bases and J shed 5 bases, with 10 bases lying between them. CDR3 length: 12 amino acids. The germline V gene has CDR1 SGDLS and CDR2 YYNGEE. The CDR3 reads CASSPSDETQYF. The CDR3 bases are TGTGCCAGCAGTCCTAGCGACGAGACCCAGTACTTC.

As DNA, the CDR3 is TGTGCCAGCAGTGAATATAGCGGGACAGAGGTTTCCTACGAGCAGTACTTC. Protein sequence: CASSEYSGTEVSYEQYF. This chain connects TRBV6-1 to TRBJ2-7, with TRBD2 as a possible D gene (8 bases). This CDR3 spans 17 amino acids. Germline lookup yields CDR1 MNHNS and CDR2 SASEGT. The V end was cut by 2 bases, the J end by 1 base, with 18 bases between.

The J gene is TRBJ1-2, the V gene TRBV28; the match to TRBD1 covers 8 bases. J was trimmed by 6 bases and V by 5 bases; bases with no gene match: 5. This CDR3 is 13 amino acids long. Germline CDR1 is MDHEN and CDR2 is SYDVKM. CDR3 loop: CASSPDREDGYTF. Written as DNA, the CDR3 is TGTGCCAGCAGTCCGGACAGGGAGGATGGCTACACCTTC.

The chain employs TRBV2 and TRBJ1-3; 8 nucleotides line up with TRBD1. This CDR3 has 16 residues. Germline lookup yields CDR1 SNHLY and CDR2 FYNNEI. The J segment lost 4 bases and the V segment lost 5 bases, leaving 10 bases of the junction unmatched. In DNA form, the CDR3 reads TGTGCCAGCAGTCGACAGGGGCTAGACGGGGGAAACACCATATATTTT. As protein: CASSRQGLDGGNTIYF.

V is TRBV29-1 and J is TRBJ2-4; possibly TRBD2 for D (6 bases). V was pared by 7 bases and J by 3 bases, with 10 bases between. CDR1 and CDR2 from the germline V gene are SQVTM and ANQGSEA. This CDR3 is 12 amino acids long. The CDR3 sequence: CSGGNHKNIQYF. CDR3 nucleotides: TGCAGCGGCGGGAACCACAAAAACATTCAGTACTTC.

This clone was counted only a few times. The identical CDR3 is also encoded by other nucleotide sequences in the sample. The chain links TRBV15 to TRBJ1-2; tentatively, D is TRBD1 (5 bases). Germline V gene data show CDR1 as LNHNV and CDR2 as YYDKDF (reference sequence). The CDR3 has 14 residues. Trimming cost V 0 bases and J 5 bases, with 10 bases left between them. Written as DNA, the CDR3 is TGTGCCACCAGCAGAGACGGGGGGTTGTATGGCTACACCTTC. Encoded protein: CATSRDGGLYGYTF. The full variable domain, completed using reference TRBV15 and TRBJ1-2, is DAMVIQNPRYQVTQFGKPVTLSCSQTLNHNVMYWYQQKSSQAPKLLFHYYDKDFNNEADTPDNFQSRRPNTSFCFLDIRSPGLGDTAMYLCATSRDGGLYGYTFGSGTRLTVV.

This chain uses TRBV6-5 with TRBJ1-2, with D perhaps TRBD1 (6 bases). CDR1 is MNHEY, CDR2 SVGAGI, per germline. The CDR3 is 14 amino acids. The V end was cut by 0 bases, the J end by 5 bases, with 10 bases between. The DNA for the CDR3 is TGTGCCAGCAGTTACTCAGGGGGAGGGTATGGCTACACCTTC. Translation gives CASSYSGGGYGYTF.

The chain couples TRBV19 to TRBJ2-7; TRBD1 aligns across 7 bases. The CDR3 spans 14 residues. Germline CDR1 and CDR2: LNHDA and SQIVND (reference sequence). J gave up 5 bases and V 3 bases, and 7 bases lay outside the gene matches. As DNA, the CDR3 is TGTGCCAGTAGTATCCGGACAGGTGTCCACGAGCAGTACTTC. Translation gives CASSIRTGVHEQYF. Using reference TRBV19 and TRBJ2-7 for the parts outside the CDR3, the full variable domain is DGGITQSPKYLFRKEGQNVTLSCEQNLNHDAMYWYRQDPGQGLRLIYYSQIVNDFQKGDIAEGYSVSREKKESFPLTVTSAQKNPTAFYLCASSIRTGVHEQYFGPGTRLTVT.

The chain uses TRBV6-2 or TRBV6-3 and TRBJ1-3; D call uncertain. Per the germline V gene, CDR1 is MNHEY and CDR2 is SVGEGT. The ends were cut back, 4 bases at V and 2 bases at J, with 15 bases in the middle. The CDR3 sequence is 16 residues long. The CDR3 DNA reads as TGTGCCAGCAGTTGGCCCAGCGGGTCGCCTGGAAACACCATATATTTT. This translates into CASSWPSGSPGNTIYF.